This T cell receptor beta chain was identified during a study of OX40 agonist ivuxolimab in advanced cancers. Study information: Every patient in dose escalation had hepatocellular carcinoma, melanoma, renal cell or head and neck cancer.

Prior autoimmune disease or systemic immunosuppression barred patients. TCRdb's table, derived via immunoSEQ multiplex PCR, lists solely in-frame clones and lacks some. The data contain over 85,000 clones, about 80% of them singletons. Germline trimming cut 6 bases from V and 8 bases from J; bases unmatched to any gene: 9. The CDR3 is made up of 14 amino acids. Germline CDR1 reads LGHNT; CDR2 reads FRNRAP. General study findings and limits: In CD8+ T cells, expanded clones were on average more numerous than in CD4+. Some patients who did not respond also had low normalized T-cell clonal expansion.

Concerning this clone itself: What it binds is not known.

This receptor was obtained from an adult with an advanced solid tumor such as melanoma, head and neck, liver or kidney cancer. This chain uses TRBV12-5 with TRBJ2-1, with 8 bases matching TRBD2. This specimen was CD4+ or CD8+ T cells sorted from blood, taken in a trial of the OX40 agonist ivuxolimab. The CDR3 coding sequence is TGTGCTAGTGGGTGGCGGGAGGTCGGCGATGAGCAGTTCTTC. Its translation is CASGWREVGDEQFF.